The 14 T cell receptor beta chains below all came from one sample that was sequenced in a study of T cell repertoires in cytomegalovirus infection. Which antigens these TCRs recognize remains unknown. In TCRdb, the reads were re-called with MiXCR into one record per CDR3 protein. The sample shows approximately 260,000 distinct CDR3 sequences, roughly a fifth of them seen only once. Sequenced material: cultured PBMCs, taken from culture after CMV antigen stimulation. Every receptor here comes from a human donor in good health (CMV status not recorded). Some clones in this sample may be carry-over from other donors' samples.

This clonotype was recorded at least ten times. The V and J genes are TRBV7-2 and TRBJ2-3, with D possibly TRBD2 on 5 matching bases. CDR3 length: 16 amino acids. V was trimmed by 5 bases and J by 3 bases, leaving 18 bases between them. The germline V gene has CDR1 SGHTA and CDR2 FQGNSA. The CDR3 DNA is TGTGCCAGCAGCCAGCAGGCGGGCCTGGCAACAGATACGCAGTATTTT. It is translated as CASSQQAGLATDTQYF.

This clonotype was observed a few times. CDR3 sequence (DNA): TGTGCCAGCGGGCGTCTCCAGGGACGGATTTCTGAAGCTTTCTTT. It is translated as CASGRLQGRISEAFF. The chain uses TRBV6-5 and TRBJ1-1; D possibly corresponds to TRBD1 (5 bases). The V and J ends lost 8 bases and 6 bases respectively, with 22 bases between them. The CDR3 totals 15 residues. CDR1 MNHEY and CDR2 SVGAGI come from the germline V gene.

This clonotype was counted only a few times. The V call is TRBV5-1, the J call TRBJ1-4; TRBD1 aligns across 8 bases. Germline V gene lookup returns CDR1 SGHRS and CDR2 YFSETQ. CDR3 length: 22 residues. Trimming cost V 4 bases and J 6 bases; bases outside gene matches: 29. CDR3 loop: CASSGRDPKQGVTSLADEKLFF. The CDR3 coding sequence is TGCGCCAGCAGCGGACGCGACCCGAAACAGGGGGTAACGAGCCTTGCGGATGAAAAACTGTTTTTT.

This clonotype has a count of ten or more. The rearrangement links TRBV11-2 to TRBJ2-6; D tentatively reads TRBD1 or TRBD2 (6 bases each). V shed 1 base and J shed 4 bases, with 8 bases lying between them. CDR3 length: 15 residues. The germline V gene has CDR1 SGHAT and CDR2 FQNNGV. CDR3: CASSLAGAGANVLTF. In DNA form, the CDR3 reads TGTGCCAGCAGCTTAGCGGGGGCAGGGGCCAACGTCCTGACTTTC.

This clonotype occurred a few times. This clone may be a read error of a much larger clone one base away. The chain links TRBV12-3 or TRBV12-4 to TRBJ2-6; D unresolved. This CDR3 spans 12 amino acids. Trimming took off 8 bases at V and 0 bases at J, with 2 bases between the two ends. The DNA for the CDR3 is TGTGCCAGCTGCTCTGGGGCCAACGTCCTGACTTTC. Translated: CASCSGANVLTF.

This chain links TRBV20-1 with TRBJ1-6; no clear D. The length of the CDR3 is 16 residues. Trimming left V 1 base short and J 0 bases short, with 10 bases between. Germline V gives CDR1 DFQATT, CDR2 SNEGSKA (reference sequence). CDR3 DNA sequence: TGCAGTGCTAGAGTTGGCCCTAGCTCCTATAATTCACCCCTCCACTTT. This translates into CSARVGPSSYNSPLHF.

This clonotype came up many times. The V and J genes are TRBV7-2 and TRBJ1-6; D unclear. V dropped 4 bases and J dropped 0 bases, with 7 bases sitting between them. Germline V gene data show CDR1 as SGHTA and CDR2 as FQGNSA. This CDR3 region has 15 residues. The CDR3 here is CASSSSGSYNSPLHF. For the CDR3, the DNA is TGTGCCAGCAGCTCCAGTGGCTCCTATAATTCACCCCTCCACTTT.

The sample holds many counts of this clonotype. V and J are TRBV7-9 and TRBJ2-1; D is possibly TRBD2 (5 bases). The CDR3 length is 14 residues. CDR1 and CDR2 from the germline V gene are SEHNR and FQNEAQ (reference sequence). V was pared by 2 bases and J by 6 bases, with 11 bases between. The CDR3 here is CASSLQAEINEQFF. The CDR3 DNA sequence: TGTGCCAGCAGCTTACAAGCGGAAATCAATGAGCAGTTCTTC.

This clonotype was counted ten times or more. The chain is built from TRBV5-5 and TRBJ1-2; tentatively, D is TRBD1 (5 bases). Trimming removed 2 bases at V and 3 bases at J, with 11 bases between. This CDR3 region has 14 residues. Germline V lookup: CDR1 SGHKS, CDR2 YYEKEE (reference sequence). The CDR3 reads CASSLEGKDYGYTF. DNA of the CDR3: TGTGCCAGCAGCTTAGAGGGGAAGGACTATGGCTACACCTTC.

This chain joins TRBV7-6 and TRBJ2-1; no clear D gene. CDR3 length equals 13 residues. Deletions cut 4 bases from V and 5 bases from J, with 9 bases between. Germline V gene lookup returns CDR1 SGHVS and CDR2 FNYEAQ. The chain's CDR3 is CASSSALHNEQFF. The CDR3 coding sequence is TGTGCCAGCAGCTCTGCCCTTCACAATGAGCAGTTCTTC.

This clonotype was seen many times. The chain is built from TRBV19 and TRBJ2-1, with 8 bases identical to TRBD2. Germline V gives CDR1 LNHDA, CDR2 SQIVND (reference sequence). The CDR3 loop spans 14 amino acids. V shed 8 bases, J shed 5 bases, and the junction held 8 bases outside the gene matches. The CDR3 DNA sequence: TGTGCCAGTTACGCTAGCGGGTCGAACAATGAGCAGTTCTTC. Translating it yields CASYASGSNNEQFF.

The chain couples TRBV5-1 to TRBJ2-1; D possibly corresponds to TRBD2 (5 bases). V was clipped by 0 bases and J by 7 bases, with 17 bases between them. Looked up from germline, CDR1 is SGHRS and CDR2 is YFSETQ. This CDR3 spans 16 amino acids. The CDR3 nucleotides read TGCGCCAGCAGCTTGGATCCTAGCTATAGGCAGAATGAGCAGTTCTTC. Amino acid sequence: CASSLDPSYRQNEQFF.

This clonotype was seen a handful of times. The chain couples TRBV7-2 to TRBJ2-7, with D uncertain. Deletions cut 5 bases from V and 1 base from J, with 12 bases between. This CDR3 has 14 residues. Germline CDR1 and CDR2: SGHTA and FQGNSA. The CDR3 protein is CASSVSGGSYEQYF. The CDR3, as DNA: TGTGCCAGCAGCGTGTCCGGCGGTTCCTACGAGCAGTACTTC.

This clonotype was counted only a few times. V is TRBV7-9 and J is TRBJ2-1, with 9 bases aligning to TRBD2. The CDR3 spans 14 residues. CDR1 and CDR2 from the germline V gene are SEHNR and FQNEAQ (reference sequence). The junction had 1 base not matched to a gene; V was cut back by 1 base and J by 6 bases. The CDR3 here is CASSLVAGVNEQFF. The DNA of the CDR3 is TGTGCCAGCAGCTTAGTAGCGGGAGTCAATGAGCAGTTCTTC.